These T cell receptor beta chains were read from a single sample in a study of T cell responses to AZD1222 COVID-19 vaccine. Sequenced by immunoSEQ multiplex PCR; TCRdb stores in-frame clones only, minus some. Counted here are tens of thousands of clones, nearly 90% occurring once; the ten biggest clones make up 3.9%. Sequenced material: peripheral blood, taken on day 0 of AZD1222 vaccination. These TCRs come from an adult in good health. CDR3s include the opening cysteine and the closing phenylalanine or tryptophan. The order of the fields is V gene, D gene, clone size, CDR3 length, J gene, CDR3 protein, CDR3 DNA. D genes are given only for firm matches. Where a row states a size, it is once, few, many or the class of an expanded clone; other rows omit it.

V: TRBV11-2
D: TRBD2
size: -
length: 16
J: TRBJ2-1
CDR3: CASSWAGGLSYNEQFF
DNA: TGTGCCAGCAGTTGGGCGGGGGGTCTTTCCTACAATGAGCAGTTCTTC

V: TRBV5-4
D: -
size: -
length: 14
J: TRBJ1-5
CDR3: CASSAAGTNQPQHF
DNA: TGTGCCAGCAGCGCGGCCGGGACTAATCAGCCCCAGCATTTT

V: TRBV25-1
D: -
size: once
length: 12
J: TRBJ1-4
CDR3: CASSGNNEKLFF
DNA: TGTGCCAGCAGTGGGAATAATGAAAAACTGTTTTTT

V: TRBV2
D: -
size: -
length: 17
J: TRBJ2-4
CDR3: CASSERGLLLAKNIQYF
DNA: TGTGCCAGCAGTGAGAGGGGACTCCTACTAGCCAAAAACATTCAGTACTTC

V: TRBV18
D: -
size: -
length: 16
J: TRBJ2-3
CDR3: CASSPPSHSSTDTQYF
DNA: TGTGCCAGCTCACCACCGAGCCACAGCAGCACAGATACGCAGTATTTT

V: TRBV24-1
D: -
size: -
length: 14
J: TRBJ2-1
CDR3: CATSPSPGRNEQFF
DNA: TGTGCCACTTCTCCGTCACCAGGGCGCAATGAGCAGTTCTTC

V: TRBV14
D: TRBD2
size: -
length: 20
J: TRBJ2-7
CDR3: CASSQESSPLAGGRNYEQYF
DNA: TGTGCCAGCAGCCAAGAGAGTTCTCCACTAGCGGGGGGCCGTAACTACGAGCAGTACTTC

V: TRBV5-1
D: -
size: -
length: 12
J: TRBJ2-4
CDR3: CASSGSKNIQYF
DNA: TGCGCCAGCAGTGGCAGTAAAAACATTCAGTACTTC

V: TRBV21-1
D: -
size: -
length: 16
J: TRBJ2-3
CDR3: CASSLRTGPEADTQYF
DNA: TGTGCCAGCTCCCTGAGGACAGGCCCTGAGGCAGATACGCAGTATTTT

V: TRBV25-1
D: -
size: -
length: 16
J: TRBJ2-3
CDR3: CASSRDSRVGRDTQYF
DNA: TGTGCCAGTTCGAGAGATAGCCGGGTCGGAAGAGATACGCAGTATTTT

V: TRBV5-8
D: -
size: -
length: 15
J: TRBJ1-2
CDR3: CASSLLQGGDYGYTF
DNA: TGTGCCAGCAGCTTATTACAGGGCGGGGACTATGGCTACACCTTC

V: TRBV28
D: TRBD1
size: -
length: 14
J: TRBJ2-7
CDR3: CASSLPGTGYEQYF
DNA: TGTGCCAGCAGTTTACCCGGGACAGGGTACGAGCAGTACTTC

V: TRBV5-4
D: TRBD1
size: -
length: 15
J: TRBJ2-1
CDR3: CASSWTGQYDNEQFF
DNA: TGTGCCAGCAGCTGGACGGGACAGTATGACAATGAGCAGTTCTTC

V: TRBV18
D: TRBD1
size: -
length: 15
J: TRBJ1-1
CDR3: CASSLAGTGAPEAFF
DNA: TGTGCCAGCTCACTAGCCGGGACAGGGGCCCCTGAAGCTTTCTTT

V: TRBV5-5
D: TRBD1
size: -
length: 16
J: TRBJ2-4
CDR3: CASSQDRVGTKNIQYF
DNA: TGTGCCAGCAGCCAGGACAGGGTTGGGACCAAAAACATTCAGTACTTC

V: TRBV19
D: -
size: -
length: 15
J: TRBJ2-6
CDR3: CASSITGSGANVLTF
DNA: TGTGCCAGTAGTATTACTGGGTCCGGGGCCAACGTCCTGACTTTC

V: TRBV18
D: -
size: -
length: 15
J: TRBJ1-5
CDR3: CASSQGTNGNQPQHF
DNA: TGTGCCAGCTCCCAGGGGACGAATGGCAATCAGCCCCAGCATTTT

V: TRBV10-3
D: -
size: -
length: 14
J: TRBJ2-3
CDR3: CAITSGTVSDTQYF
DNA: TGTGCCATCACCAGCGGGACAGTTAGTGATACGCAGTATTTT

V: TRBV10-1
D: -
size: -
length: 12
J: TRBJ1-1
CDR3: CASSGRGPSAFF
DNA: TGCGCCAGCAGTGGCCGGGGTCCGTCGGCTTTCTTT

V: TRBV2
D: -
size: -
length: 15
J: TRBJ2-6
CDR3: CASRVFLSGANVLTF
DNA: TGTGCCAGCAGAGTCTTTCTTTCTGGGGCCAACGTCCTGACTTTC

V: TRBV29-1
D: TRBD2
size: -
length: 14
J: TRBJ2-5
CDR3: CSVGLAGASETQYF
DNA: TGCAGCGTTGGACTAGCGGGGGCAAGCGAGACCCAGTACTTC

V: TRBV28
D: TRBD2
size: -
length: 14
J: TRBJ2-7
CDR3: CASNLAGDTYEQYF
DNA: TGTGCCAGCAACCTAGCGGGGGATACCTACGAGCAGTACTTC

V: TRBV9
D: TRBD1
size: -
length: 16
J: TRBJ2-2
CDR3: CASSAGQGASTGELFF
DNA: TGTGCCAGCAGCGCGGGACAGGGGGCAAGCACCGGGGAGCTGTTTTTT

V: TRBV6-5
D: -
size: -
length: 14
J: TRBJ2-7
CDR3: CASSDGYLSYEQYF
DNA: TGTGCCAGCAGCGACGGATACCTCTCCTACGAGCAGTACTTC

V: TRBV29-1
D: -
size: -
length: 16
J: TRBJ2-3
CDR3: CSVVRVGGRVTDTQYF
DNA: TGCAGCGTTGTTAGGGTTGGGGGGCGAGTTACAGATACGCAGTATTTT

V: TRBV18
D: TRBD2
size: -
length: 19
J: TRBJ2-6
CDR3: CASSPARERGSSGANVLTF
DNA: TGTGCCAGCTCACCAGCTCGGGAGCGGGGGAGCTCTGGGGCCAACGTCCTGACTTTC